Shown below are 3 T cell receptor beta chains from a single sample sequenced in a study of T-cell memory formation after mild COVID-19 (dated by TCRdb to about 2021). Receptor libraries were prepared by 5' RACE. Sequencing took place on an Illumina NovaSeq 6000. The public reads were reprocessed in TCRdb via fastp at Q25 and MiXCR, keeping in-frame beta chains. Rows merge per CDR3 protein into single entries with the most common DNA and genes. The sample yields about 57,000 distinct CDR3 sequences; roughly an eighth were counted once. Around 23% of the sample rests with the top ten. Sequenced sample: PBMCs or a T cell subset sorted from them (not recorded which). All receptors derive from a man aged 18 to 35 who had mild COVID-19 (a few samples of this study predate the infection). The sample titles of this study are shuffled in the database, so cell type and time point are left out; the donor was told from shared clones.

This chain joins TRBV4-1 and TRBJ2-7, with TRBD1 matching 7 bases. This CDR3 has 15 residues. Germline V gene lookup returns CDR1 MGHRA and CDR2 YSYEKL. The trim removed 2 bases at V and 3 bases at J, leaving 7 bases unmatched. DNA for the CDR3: TGCGCCAGCAGCCAAACGACGGGACAGAACTACGAGCAGTACGTC. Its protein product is CASSQTTGQNYEQYV.

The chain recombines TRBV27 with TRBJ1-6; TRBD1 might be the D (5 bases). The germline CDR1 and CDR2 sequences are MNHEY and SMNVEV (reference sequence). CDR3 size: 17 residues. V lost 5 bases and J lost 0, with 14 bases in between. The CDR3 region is CASSVGTGGSYNSPLHF. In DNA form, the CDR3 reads TGTGCCAGCAGTGTCGGGACGGGTGGCTCCTATAATTCACCCCTCCACTTT.

The CDR3 is CASSVAGTYGYTF. CDR3 DNA sequence: TGTGCCAGCAGCGTAGCAGGGACCTATGGCTACACCTTC. The chain employs TRBV9 and TRBJ1-2; TRBD1 is a possible D gene (5 bases). The CDR3 has 13 residues. V lost 0 bases and J 4 bases, leaving 7 bases between the germline ends. Germline V gives CDR1 SGDLS, CDR2 YYNGEE.